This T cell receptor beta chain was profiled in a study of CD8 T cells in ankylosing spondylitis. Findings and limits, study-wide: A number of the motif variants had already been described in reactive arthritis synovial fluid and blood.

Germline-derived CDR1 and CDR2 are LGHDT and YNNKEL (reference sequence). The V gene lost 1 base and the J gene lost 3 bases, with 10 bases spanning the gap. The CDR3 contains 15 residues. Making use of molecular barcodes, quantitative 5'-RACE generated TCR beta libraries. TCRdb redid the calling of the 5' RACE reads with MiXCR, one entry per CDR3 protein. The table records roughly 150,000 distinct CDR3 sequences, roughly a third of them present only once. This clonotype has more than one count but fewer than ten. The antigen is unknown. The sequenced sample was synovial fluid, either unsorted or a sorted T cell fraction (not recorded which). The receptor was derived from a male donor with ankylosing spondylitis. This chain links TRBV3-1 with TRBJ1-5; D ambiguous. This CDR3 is CASSQGGRLNQPQHF. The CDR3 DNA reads TGTGCCAGCAGCCAAGGGGGTAGGCTCAATCAGCCCCAGCATTTT.